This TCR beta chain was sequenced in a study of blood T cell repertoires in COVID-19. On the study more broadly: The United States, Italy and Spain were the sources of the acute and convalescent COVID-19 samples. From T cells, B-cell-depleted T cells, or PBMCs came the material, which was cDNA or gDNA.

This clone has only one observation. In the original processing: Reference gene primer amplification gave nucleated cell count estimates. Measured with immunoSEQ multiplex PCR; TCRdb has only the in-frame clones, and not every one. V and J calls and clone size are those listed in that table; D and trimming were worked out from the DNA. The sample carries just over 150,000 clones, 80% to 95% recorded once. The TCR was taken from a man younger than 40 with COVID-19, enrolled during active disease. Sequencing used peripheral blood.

CDR3 sequence reads: CASSSRVGQPQHF. The DNA for the CDR3 is TGCGCCAGCAGCTCAAGAGTCGGGCAGCCCCAGCATTTT. The chain employs TRBV5-1 and TRBJ1-5; D ambiguous. Trimming took 3 bases from V and 7 from J, leaving 11 bases between them. CDR1 is SGHRS, CDR2 YFSETQ, per germline. The length of the CDR3 is 13 residues.